The sequence of this T cell receptor (beta chain) was determined in a study of CD8 T cells in Susac syndrome. Germline V lookup: CDR1 DFQATT, CDR2 SNEGSKA (reference sequence). V was pared by 8 bases and J by 5 bases, with 7 bases of the junction left unmatched. The CDR3 consists of 12 residues. When the RNA was reverse transcribed, random hexamers were used with an input of roughly 0.45 to 1 ug. Amplification of TCR beta CDR3 was carried out by immunoSEQ multiplex PCR, which covered 54 Vbeta and 13 Jbeta segments. One entry per CDR3 protein, called by TCRdb with MiXCR from the immunoSEQ multiplex PCR reads. The table includes around 190,000 distinct CDR3 sequences, 85% to 95% detected once. TEMRA cells were FACS-enriched, and CD8+ and CD4+ T cells were isolated negatively.

The rearrangement links TRBV20-1 to TRBJ2-7, with TRBD2 matching over 9 bases. The sample comprised CD4+ T cells from PBMCs. The TCR comes from a human donor in good health. The CDR3 DNA reads TGCAGTCCAGCGGGGGGTAGGGACGAGCAGTACTTC. Amino acid sequence: CSPAGGRDEQYF.